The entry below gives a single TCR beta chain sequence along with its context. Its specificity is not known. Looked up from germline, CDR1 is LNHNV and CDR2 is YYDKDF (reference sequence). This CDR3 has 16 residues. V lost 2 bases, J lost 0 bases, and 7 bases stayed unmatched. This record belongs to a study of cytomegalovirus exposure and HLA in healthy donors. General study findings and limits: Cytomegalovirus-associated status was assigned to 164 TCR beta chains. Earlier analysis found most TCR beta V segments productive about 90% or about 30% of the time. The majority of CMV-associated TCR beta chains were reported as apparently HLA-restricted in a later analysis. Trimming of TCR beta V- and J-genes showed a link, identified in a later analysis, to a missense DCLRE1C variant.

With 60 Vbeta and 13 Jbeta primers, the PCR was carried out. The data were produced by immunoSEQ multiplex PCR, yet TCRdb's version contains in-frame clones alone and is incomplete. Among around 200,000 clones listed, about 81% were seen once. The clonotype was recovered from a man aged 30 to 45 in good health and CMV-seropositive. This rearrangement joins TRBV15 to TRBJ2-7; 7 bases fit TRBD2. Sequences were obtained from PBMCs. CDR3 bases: TGTGCCACCAGCAGATCGGGGGGATTCAGCTCCTACGAGCAGTACTTC. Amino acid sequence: CATSRSGGFSSYEQYF.